This T cell receptor (beta chain) was recovered during a study of beta chain features in type 1 diabetes. Study-wide results and caveats: Possibly, sequencing cDNA over-represented cells that had high TCR expression levels. Shortening of TCRB CDR3s, moderate but significant, appeared in all four CD4+ subsets of Type 1 diabetes patients.

This CDR3 has 14 residues. Trimming took 6 bases from V and 0 from J, leaving 14 bases between them. The germline V gene encodes CDR1 SQVTM and CDR2 ANQGSEA. The table lists this clone with a few counts. Its antigen is currently unknown. The isolated RNA, all of it, was reverse transcribed, so expressed TCRB transcripts were what got sequenced. The assay was immunoSEQ multiplex PCR, and TCRdb's table has in-frame clones only and misses some. The sample has some 250,000 clones, about a tenth seen once. Sequenced input: naive CD4+ T cells from blood. The source of this sequence is a man aged 25-45 years with type 1 diabetes. The V call is TRBV29-1, the J call TRBJ1-1, with D perhaps TRBD1 (6 bases). CDR3 loop: CSVTETGMNTEAFF. CDR3 coding DNA: TGCAGCGTAACAGAGACAGGAATGAACACTGAAGCTTTCTTT. The full variable domain, its missing parts supplied by reference TRBV29-1 and TRBJ1-1, is SAVISQKPSRDICQRGTSLTIQCQVDSQVTMMFWYRQQPGQSLTLIATANQGSEATYESGFVIDKFPISRPNLTFSTLTVSNMSPEDSSIYLCSVTETGMNTEAFFGQGTRLTVV.